The present T cell receptor (beta chain) was sequenced within a study of blood T cell repertoires in COVID-19. Study-level background: The analysed material was cDNA or gDNA that came from T cells, B-cell-depleted T cells, or PBMCs.

Per the original data handling: Nucleated cell number was recorded as an estimate derived from reference gene primer amplification. Sequencing used immunoSEQ multiplex PCR; TCRdb keeps in-frame clones, though not all of them. That table is the source of V, J and clone size, and D and trimming were worked out from the DNA. The sample lists hundreds of thousands of clones, approximately 89% occurring once. The cohort comprised adults aged roughly 18 to 95 years residing in some 24 US areas. Cohort assignment relied on participant-reported clinical history. The CDR3 length is 18 residues. Germline V gene sequence: CDR1 LGHDT, CDR2 YNNKEL (reference sequence). After removal of 3 bases from V and 6 bases from J, the junction contained 15 bases not matched to a gene.

The sample consisted of PBMCs or T cells enriched from blood (not recorded which). V usage is TRBV3-1 (or the pseudogene TRBV3-2) and J usage is TRBJ2-1; 9 nucleotides line up with TRBD2. The TCR was taken from a woman aged 40 to 50 with acute COVID-19. CDR3: CASSQSRSRLAASNEQFF. CDR3 DNA sequence: TGTGCCAGCAGCCAGAGCCGTTCACGACTAGCGGCCTCCAATGAGCAGTTCTTC.